The 21 T cell receptor beta chains listed next were all sequenced from one sample in a study of blood T cells in healthy people across ages. The authors ran a second PCR of about 6 to 11 cycles using a sample-barcoded 5' primer and a J-beta primer mix. Each CDR3 protein gets one entry after TCRdb re-called the 5' RACE reads with MiXCR. The sample has about 970,000 distinct CDR3 sequences; roughly 50% are singletons. The sample taken for sequencing was blood. These receptors originate from a woman between 55 and 75 years old in good health.

This chain links TRBV3-1 with TRBJ1-2, with TRBD1 matching over 7 bases. There are 15 residues in the CDR3. Germline lookup yields CDR1 LGHDT and CDR2 YNNKEL (reference sequence). J was trimmed by 2 bases and V by 0 bases; bases with no gene match: 3. The CDR3 spells CASSQEGGSNYGYTF. The CDR3 coding sequence is TGTGCCAGCAGCCAAGAAGGGGGCTCCAACTATGGCTACACCTTC.

V and J are TRBV7-2 and TRBJ1-5, with D uncertain. Trimming pared 1 base from V and 6 bases from J, leaving 7 bases between. Germline V lookup: CDR1 SGHTA, CDR2 FQGNSA. CDR3 size: 13 residues. The CDR3 here is CASSLVAAQPQHF. CDR3 bases: TGTGCCAGCAGCTTAGTGGCCGCTCAGCCCCAGCATTTT.

In its sample, this clonotype was seen a few times. This rearrangement joins TRBV29-1 to TRBJ2-7; D is unresolved. Germline assignment: CDR1 SQVTM and CDR2 ANQGSEA. CDR3 length: 14 amino acids. Trimming cost V 4 bases and J 3 bases, with 16 bases left between them. CDR3 in amino acids: CSVVPQASGYEQYF. CDR3 bases: TGCAGCGTTGTACCCCAGGCCTCAGGCTACGAGCAGTACTTC.

This clonotype was seen more than once but under ten times. The chain combines TRBV12-3 or TRBV12-4 with TRBJ1-4; D gene ambiguous. V shed 8 bases and J shed 0 bases, with 7 bases lying between them. The CDR3 covers 13 residues. The CDR3 sequence is CASGETTNEKLFF. The DNA of the CDR3 is TGTGCCAGCGGAGAGACAACTAATGAAAAACTGTTTTTT.

The chain has TRBV5-1 and TRBJ2-7; 13 bases are shared with TRBD2. Trimming took 4 bases from V and 6 from J; bases not matched to a gene: 10. This CDR3 has 16 residues. In germline, CDR1 is SGHRS, CDR2 YFSETQ. The CDR3 loop is CASSRTSGSATREQYF. The CDR3 region has the DNA TGCGCCAGCAGCCGGACTAGCGGGAGTGCGACTCGCGAGCAGTACTTC.

Note on this clonotype: The germline gene is not matched at one end of the junction; a read error may be the cause. The rearrangement uses TRBV5-1 and TRBJ2-5, with D perhaps TRBD2 (6 bases). The CDR3 has 15 amino acids. Germline V lookup: CDR1 SGHRS, CDR2 YFSETQ. CDR3 protein: CASSSGRELGETQYF. In DNA form, the CDR3 reads TGCGCCAGCAGCTCCGGCCGGGAGTTGGGGGAGACTCAGTACTTC.

J is TRBJ2-3 and V is TRBV10-3; the D is unclear. Germline V gene data show CDR1 as ENHRY and CDR2 as SYGVKD. Trimming shortened V by 2 bases and J by 7 bases, and 10 bases separated the two germline ends. The CDR3 runs to 13 residues. In nucleotides, the CDR3 is TGTGCCATCAGTGAGGTGGCGGATTATACGCAGTATTTT. Translation: CAISEVADYTQYF.

Only a few counts were recorded for this clonotype. The chain is built from TRBV15 and TRBJ2-2; D call uncertain. V was trimmed by 9 bases and J by 0 bases, leaving 8 bases between them. In germline, CDR1 is LNHNV, CDR2 YYDKDF (reference sequence). The CDR3 sequence is 13 residues long. Here the CDR3 reads CATGLSNTGELFF. Here the CDR3 DNA reads TGTGCCACTGGGCTCTCGAACACCGGGGAGCTGTTTTTT. Full variable domain (missing parts from reference TRBV15 and TRBJ2-2): DAMVIQNPRYQVTQFGKPVTLSCSQTLNHNVMYWYQQKSSQAPKLLFHYYDKDFNNEADTPDNFQSRRPNTSFCFLDIRSPGLGDTAMYLCATGLSNTGELFFGEGSRLTVL.

CDR3 sequence: CSVIDAAWNEVLFF. The CDR3 DNA is TGCAGCGTCATCGACGCGGCCTGGAATGAGGTCTTGTTCTTC. The chain employs TRBV29-1 and TRBJ2-1; D is ambiguous. The V end lost 6 bases, the J end lost 15 bases, and 27 bases lay between the germline ends. The CDR3 covers 14 residues. Germline V gene data show CDR1 as SQVTM and CDR2 as ANQGSEA.

The V gene is TRBV5-8, the J gene TRBJ2-5; D gene uncertain. V was shortened by 4 bases and J by 0 bases, with 13 bases between the two germline ends. CDR1 and CDR2 (germline): SGHTS, YDEGEE. The CDR3 sequence is 15 residues long. The CDR3 nucleotides are TGTGCCAGCAGCGGCAGAACCCCGTACCAAGAGACCCAGTACTTC. Amino acid sequence: CASSGRTPYQETQYF.

The chain joins TRBV6-2 or TRBV6-3 to TRBJ2-6; no firm D call. CDR3 length: 13 amino acids. Trimming left V 10 bases short and J 3 bases short, with 10 bases between. Germline CDR1 and CDR2: MNHEY and SVGEGT. CDR3: CAIRRFGANVLTF. For the CDR3, the DNA is TGTGCCATCAGACGATTTGGGGCCAACGTCCTGACTTTC.

This clonotype was seen a handful of times. V gene TRBV29-1 combines with J gene TRBJ2-3; 12 bases align to TRBD2. V gave up 4 bases and J gave up 1 base; unmatched junction bases: 9. The CDR3 spans 17 residues. Germline V gene lookup returns CDR1 SQVTM and CDR2 ANQGSEA. CDR3 nucleotide sequence: TGCAGCGTTGGAGGACTAGCGGGGAAAGCCGGCACAGATACGCAGTATTTT. Residues: CSVGGLAGKAGTDTQYF.

The chain couples TRBV20-1 to TRBJ2-7; maybe TRBD2 (5 bases). V lost 1 base, J lost 3 bases, and 16 bases lay in between. CDR1 DFQATT and CDR2 SNEGSKA come from the germline V gene (reference sequence). The CDR3 spans 15 residues. CDR3 coding DNA: TGCAGTGCTAGAGTTTGGAGAGAGGGTATCTACGAGCAGTACTTC. It codes for CSARVWREGIYEQYF.

The chain joins TRBV14 to TRBJ1-1, with D possibly being TRBD1 (6 bases). The V and J ends lost 2 bases and 3 bases respectively, with 13 bases between them. The V gene's germline CDR1 is SGHDN and CDR2 FVKESK. CDR3 size: 15 residues. As DNA, the CDR3 is TGTGCCAGCAGCCAATTCAGGGGAGAGTACACTGAAGCTTTCTTT. Translation gives CASSQFRGEYTEAFF.

This chain uses TRBV5-1 with TRBJ2-6; either TRBD1 or TRBD2 may fit D (5 bases each). Trimming took 0 bases from V and 0 from J, leaving 13 bases between them. Germline V gene data show CDR1 as SGHRS and CDR2 as YFSETQ. This CDR3 has 18 residues. CDR3 DNA: TGCGCCAGCAGCTTGGTGGGGGACGGACCCTCTGGGGCCAACGTCCTGACTTTC. This sequence encodes CASSLVGDGPSGANVLTF.

The rearrangement joins TRBV5-1 to TRBJ2-7; D may be TRBD1 (5 bases). With 6 bases removed from V and 5 bases from J, the gap between germline ends came to 21 bases. The CDR3 consists of 15 residues. Germline CDR1 and CDR2: SGHRS and YFSETQ. For the CDR3, the DNA is TGCGCCAGCACTCCCCGGACAAGGAGTATGGACGAGCAGTACTTC. Translation gives CASTPRTRSMDEQYF. Using reference TRBV5-1 and TRBJ2-7 for the parts outside the CDR3, the full variable domain is KAGVTQTPRYLIKTRGQQVTLSCSPISGHRSVSWYQQTPGQGLQFLFEYFSETQRNKGNFPGRFSGRQFSNSRSEMNVSTLELGDSALYLCASTPRTRSMDEQYFGPGTRLTVT.

This clonotype appeared a few times. One junction end does not reproduce the germline sequence, and a read error may be involved. The gene calls are TRBV18 and TRBJ1-2, with no clear D. CDR3 length: 15 amino acids. CDR1 is KGHSH and CDR2 is LQKENI in the germline V gene. CDR3 in amino acids: CASSADLRENYGNTF. The CDR3 region has the DNA TGTGCCAGCTCCGCCGACTTAAGGGAGAACTATGGCAACACCTTC.

This sequence joins TRBV7-8 and TRBJ2-3; tentatively, D is TRBD2 (5 bases). The CDR3 contains 13 residues. The germline V gene has CDR1 SGHVS and CDR2 FQNEAQ. V was shortened by 9 bases and J by 2 bases, with 12 bases between the two germline ends. The CDR3 coding sequence is TGTGCCAGTACTACGCGGGCCACAGATACGCAGTATTTT. Translating it yields CASTTRATDTQYF.

This clonotype has only a few counts. The chain couples TRBV6-2 or TRBV6-3 to TRBJ2-5, with 9 bases fitting TRBD2. V dropped 8 bases and J dropped 2; count of bases not matched to a gene: 12. Germline CDR1 MNHEY, CDR2 SVGEGT. The CDR3 loop spans 16 amino acids. CDR3 residues: CASHRTQTSGQETQYF. The CDR3 nucleotides are TGTGCCAGCCATCGCACCCAGACTAGCGGACAAGAGACCCAGTACTTC.

The J gene is TRBJ2-4, the V gene TRBV2, with 10 positions matching TRBD1. Near its end, the DNA agrees better with TRBJ2-5, so the J call may be wrong. CDR1 is SNHLY and CDR2 is FYNNEI in the germline V gene. CDR3 length: 15 amino acids. The CDR3 protein is CASKVDRGRGETQYF. The CDR3 DNA is TGTGCCAGCAAAGTAGACAGGGGGCGCGGTGAGACCCAGTACTTC.

This chain joins TRBV12-3 or TRBV12-4 and TRBJ2-5; D is perhaps TRBD2 (6 bases). The CDR3 has 14 residues. Trimming pared 6 bases from V and 2 bases from J, leaving 13 bases between. CDR3 DNA sequence: TGTGCCAGCAGCACCGGGAGCGTTCAAGAGACCCAGTACTTC. It codes for CASSTGSVQETQYF.